Each of the 2 T cell receptor beta chains below was sequenced from the same sample in a study of blood T cell repertoires in COVID-19. Here immunoSEQ multiplex PCR was the method, and the copy in TCRdb shows in-frame clones only, minus some. The table includes roughly 160,000 clones, about 87% detected once. The sample comprised peripheral blood. These receptors were collected from a man aged 55 to 70 with acute or convalescent COVID-19.

The chain links TRBV10-2 to TRBJ2-7; 7 nucleotides line up with TRBD1. Germline trimming cut 4 bases from V and 10 bases from J; bases unmatched to any gene: 4. This CDR3 comprises 11 residues. Germline assignment: CDR1 WSHSY and CDR2 SAAADI. CDR3 sequence (DNA): TGCGCCAGCAGTGCGACAGGGCACCAGTACGTC. Translating gives CASSATGHQYV.

V and J are TRBV4-2 and TRBJ2-6; unclear D gene. CDR3 length equals 14 residues. Trimming removed 4 bases at V and 2 bases at J, with 6 bases between. CDR1 and CDR2 from the germline V gene are LGHNA and YNFKEQ. The CDR3 region has the DNA TGTGCCAGCAGCCCTGAGGCTGGGGCCAACGTCCTGACTTTC. Its translation: CASSPEAGANVLTF.